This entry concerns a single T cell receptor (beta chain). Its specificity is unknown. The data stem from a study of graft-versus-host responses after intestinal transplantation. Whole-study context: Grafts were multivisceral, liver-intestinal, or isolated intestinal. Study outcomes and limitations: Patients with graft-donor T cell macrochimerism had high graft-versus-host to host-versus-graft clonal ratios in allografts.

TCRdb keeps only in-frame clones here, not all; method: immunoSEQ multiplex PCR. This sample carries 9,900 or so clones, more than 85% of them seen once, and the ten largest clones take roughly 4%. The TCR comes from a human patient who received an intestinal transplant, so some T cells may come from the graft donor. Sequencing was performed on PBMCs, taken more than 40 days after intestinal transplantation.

CDR3 sequence (DNA): TGTGCCAGCAGCTTCGGACGTTACACAGATACGCAGTATTTT. This translates into CASSFGRYTDTQYF. V and J are TRBV6-5 and TRBJ2-3; D is undetermined. Germline-derived CDR1 and CDR2 are MNHEY and SVGAGI. The CDR3 runs to 14 residues. Trimming took 6 bases from V and 2 from J, leaving 12 bases between them.